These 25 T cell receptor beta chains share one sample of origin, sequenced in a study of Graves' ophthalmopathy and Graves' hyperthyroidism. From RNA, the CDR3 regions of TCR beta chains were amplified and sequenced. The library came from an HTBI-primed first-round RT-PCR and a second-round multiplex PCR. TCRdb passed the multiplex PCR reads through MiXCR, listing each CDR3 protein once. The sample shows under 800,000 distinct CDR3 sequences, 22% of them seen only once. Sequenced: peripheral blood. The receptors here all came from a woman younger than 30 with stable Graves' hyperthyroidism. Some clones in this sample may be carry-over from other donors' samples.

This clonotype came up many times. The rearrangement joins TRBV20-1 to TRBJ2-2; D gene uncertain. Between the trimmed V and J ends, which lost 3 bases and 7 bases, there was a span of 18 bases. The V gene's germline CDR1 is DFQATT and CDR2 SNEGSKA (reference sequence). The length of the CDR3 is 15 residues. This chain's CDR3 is CSASPPLVVGGELFF. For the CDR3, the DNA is TGCAGTGCTAGTCCCCCTCTCGTAGTTGGCGGGGAGCTGTTTTTT.

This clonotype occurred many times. The CDR3 spells CATSDTGTGGRETQYF. CDR3 sequence (DNA): TGTGCCACCAGTGACACCGGGACAGGGGGCCGGGAGACCCAGTACTTC. The chain uses TRBV24-1 and TRBJ2-5; 12 nucleotides align to TRBD1. V was clipped by 4 bases and J by 5 bases; unmatched bases: 7. The CDR3 runs to 16 residues. Germline V gene data show CDR1 as KGHDR and CDR2 as SFDVKD.

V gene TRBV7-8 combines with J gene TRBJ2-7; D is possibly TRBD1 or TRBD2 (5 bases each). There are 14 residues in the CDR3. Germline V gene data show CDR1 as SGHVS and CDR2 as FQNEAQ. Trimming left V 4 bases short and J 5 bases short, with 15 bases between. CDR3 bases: TGTGCCAGCAGCTCGGGACGGGTTTCGAACGAGCAGTACTTC. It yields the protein CASSSGRVSNEQYF.

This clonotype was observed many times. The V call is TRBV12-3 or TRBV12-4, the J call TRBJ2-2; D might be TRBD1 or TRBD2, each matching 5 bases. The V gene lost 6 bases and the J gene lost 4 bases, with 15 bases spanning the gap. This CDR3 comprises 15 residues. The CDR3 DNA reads TGTGCCAGCAGGGGGGTCACAGGTCCCACCGGGGAGCTGTTTTTT. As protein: CASRGVTGPTGELFF.

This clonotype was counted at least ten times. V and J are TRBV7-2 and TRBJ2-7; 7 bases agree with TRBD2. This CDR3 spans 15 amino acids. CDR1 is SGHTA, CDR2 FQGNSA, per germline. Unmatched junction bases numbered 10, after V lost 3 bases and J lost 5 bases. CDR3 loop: CASSFGVTSVNEQYF. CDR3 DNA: TGTGCCAGCAGCTTCGGGGTTACTAGCGTTAACGAGCAGTACTTC.

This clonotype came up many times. CDR3 DNA: TGCAGTGCTGGCGGGAAGGGTTATCAGCCCCAGCATTTT. Protein product: CSAGGKGYQPQHF. The genes are TRBV20-1 and TRBJ1-5; no firm D call. CDR1 is DFQATT, CDR2 SNEGSKA, per germline (reference sequence). V dropped 5 bases and J dropped 5 bases, with 13 bases sitting between them. The CDR3 is 13 amino acids.

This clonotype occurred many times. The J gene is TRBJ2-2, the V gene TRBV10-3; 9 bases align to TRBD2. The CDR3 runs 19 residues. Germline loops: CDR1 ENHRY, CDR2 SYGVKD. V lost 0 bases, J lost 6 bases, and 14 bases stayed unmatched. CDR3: CAISESRDPLLAGSGELFF. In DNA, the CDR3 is TGTGCCATCAGTGAGTCGAGGGACCCTTTGCTAGCGGGGTCCGGGGAGCTGTTTTTT.

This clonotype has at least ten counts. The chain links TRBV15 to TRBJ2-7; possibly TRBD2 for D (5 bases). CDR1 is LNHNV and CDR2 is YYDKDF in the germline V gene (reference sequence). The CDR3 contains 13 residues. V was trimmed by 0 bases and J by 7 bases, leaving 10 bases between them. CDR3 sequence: CATSRDGGTEQYF. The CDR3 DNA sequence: TGTGCCACCAGCAGAGATGGAGGAACTGAGCAGTACTTC.

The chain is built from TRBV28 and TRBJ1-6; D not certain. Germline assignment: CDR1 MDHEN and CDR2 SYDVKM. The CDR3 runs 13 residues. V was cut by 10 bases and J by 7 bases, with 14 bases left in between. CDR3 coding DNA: TGTGCCATACGGGATCCCACAAATTCACCCCTCCACTTT. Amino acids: CAIRDPTNSPLHF.

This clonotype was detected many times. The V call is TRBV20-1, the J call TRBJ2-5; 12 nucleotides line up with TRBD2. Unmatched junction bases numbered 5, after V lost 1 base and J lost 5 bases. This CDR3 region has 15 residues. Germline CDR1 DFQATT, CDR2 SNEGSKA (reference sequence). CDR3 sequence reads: CSARAGLAGGETQYF. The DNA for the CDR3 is TGCAGTGCTAGAGCGGGACTAGCGGGCGGGGAGACCCAGTACTTC.

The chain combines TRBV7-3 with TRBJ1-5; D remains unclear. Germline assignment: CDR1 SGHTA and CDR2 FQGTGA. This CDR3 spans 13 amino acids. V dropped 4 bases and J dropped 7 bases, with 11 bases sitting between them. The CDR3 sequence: CASSSQEGQPQHF. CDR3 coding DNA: TGTGCCAGCAGCTCGCAGGAGGGCCAGCCCCAGCATTTT.

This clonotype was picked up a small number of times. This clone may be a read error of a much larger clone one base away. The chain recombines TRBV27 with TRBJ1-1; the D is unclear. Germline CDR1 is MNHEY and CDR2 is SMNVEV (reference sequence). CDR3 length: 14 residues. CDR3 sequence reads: CASSLFGPNTEACF. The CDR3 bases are TGTGCCAGCAGTTTATTTGGACCGAACACTGAAGCTTGCTTT.

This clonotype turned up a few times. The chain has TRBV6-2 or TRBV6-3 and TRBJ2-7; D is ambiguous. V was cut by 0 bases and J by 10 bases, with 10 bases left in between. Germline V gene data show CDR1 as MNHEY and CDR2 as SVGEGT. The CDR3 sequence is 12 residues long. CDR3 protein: CASSYSESRQYF. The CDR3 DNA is TGTGCCAGCAGTTACTCGGAGTCTCGACAGTACTTC.

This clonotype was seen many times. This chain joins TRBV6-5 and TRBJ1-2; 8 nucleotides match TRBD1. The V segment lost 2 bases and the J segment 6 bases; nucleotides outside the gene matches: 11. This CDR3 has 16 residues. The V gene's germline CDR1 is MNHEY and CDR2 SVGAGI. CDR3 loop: CASSYDRGRRSDGYTF. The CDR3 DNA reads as TGTGCCAGCAGTTACGACAGGGGACGGCGTAGTGATGGCTACACCTTC.

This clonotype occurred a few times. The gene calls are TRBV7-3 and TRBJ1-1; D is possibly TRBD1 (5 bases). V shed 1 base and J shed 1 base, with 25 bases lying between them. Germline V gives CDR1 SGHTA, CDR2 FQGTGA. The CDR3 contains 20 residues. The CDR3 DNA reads TGTGCCAGCAGCTTAAAGGGGCCGGTAGACGAGGACGGAACGAACACTGAAGCTTTCTTT. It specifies CASSLKGPVDEDGTNTEAFF.

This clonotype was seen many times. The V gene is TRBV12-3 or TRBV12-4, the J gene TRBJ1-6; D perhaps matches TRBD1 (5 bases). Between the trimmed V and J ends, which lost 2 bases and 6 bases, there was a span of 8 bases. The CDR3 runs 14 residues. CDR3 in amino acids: CASSLRQLNSPLHF. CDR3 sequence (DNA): TGTGCCAGCAGTTTAAGACAGCTTAATTCACCCCTCCACTTT.

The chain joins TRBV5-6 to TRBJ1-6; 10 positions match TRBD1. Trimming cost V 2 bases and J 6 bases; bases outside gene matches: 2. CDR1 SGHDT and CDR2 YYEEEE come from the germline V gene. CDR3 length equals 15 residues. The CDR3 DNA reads TGTGCCAGCAGCTTCGGGACAGGGGTTAATTCACCCCTCCACTTT. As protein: CASSFGTGVNSPLHF.

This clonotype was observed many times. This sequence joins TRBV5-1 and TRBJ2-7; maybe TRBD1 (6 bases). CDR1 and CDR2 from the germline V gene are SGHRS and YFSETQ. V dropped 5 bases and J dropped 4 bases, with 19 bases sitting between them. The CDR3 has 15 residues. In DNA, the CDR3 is TGCGCCAGCAGGAGACCGGAGACAGGCCAATACGAGCAGTACTTC. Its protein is CASRRPETGQYEQYF.

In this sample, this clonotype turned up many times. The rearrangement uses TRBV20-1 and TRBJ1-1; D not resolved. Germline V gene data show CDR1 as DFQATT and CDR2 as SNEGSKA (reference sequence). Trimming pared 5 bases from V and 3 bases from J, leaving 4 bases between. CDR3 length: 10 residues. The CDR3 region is CSASDTEAFF. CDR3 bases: TGCAGTGCTTCCGACACTGAAGCTTTCTTT.

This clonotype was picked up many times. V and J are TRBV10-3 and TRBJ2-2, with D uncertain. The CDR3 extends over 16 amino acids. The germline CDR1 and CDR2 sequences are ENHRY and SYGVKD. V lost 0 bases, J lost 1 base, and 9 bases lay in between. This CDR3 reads CAISESKARNTGELFF. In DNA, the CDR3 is TGTGCCATCAGTGAGTCGAAGGCGAGGAACACCGGGGAGCTGTTTTTT.

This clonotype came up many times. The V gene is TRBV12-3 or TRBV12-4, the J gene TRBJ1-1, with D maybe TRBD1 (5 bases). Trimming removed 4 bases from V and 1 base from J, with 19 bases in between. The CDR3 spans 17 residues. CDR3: CASSSGGGGEENTEAFF. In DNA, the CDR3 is TGTGCCAGCAGTTCCGGCGGGGGAGGGGAGGAGAACACTGAAGCTTTCTTT.

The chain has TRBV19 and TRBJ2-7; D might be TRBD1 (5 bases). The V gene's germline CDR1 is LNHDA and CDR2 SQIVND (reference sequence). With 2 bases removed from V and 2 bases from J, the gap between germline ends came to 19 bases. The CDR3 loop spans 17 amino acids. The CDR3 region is CASSILFGQGGTYEQYF. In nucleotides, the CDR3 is TGTGCCAGTAGTATACTGTTCGGGCAGGGTGGAACCTACGAGCAGTACTTC.

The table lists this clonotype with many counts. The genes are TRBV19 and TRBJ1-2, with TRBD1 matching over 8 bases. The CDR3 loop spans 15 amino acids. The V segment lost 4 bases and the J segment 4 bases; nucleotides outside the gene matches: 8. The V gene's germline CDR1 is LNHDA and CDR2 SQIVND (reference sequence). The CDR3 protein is CASSRAGGPSYGYTF. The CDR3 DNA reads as TGTGCCAGTAGTAGGGCAGGGGGCCCGAGCTATGGCTACACCTTC.

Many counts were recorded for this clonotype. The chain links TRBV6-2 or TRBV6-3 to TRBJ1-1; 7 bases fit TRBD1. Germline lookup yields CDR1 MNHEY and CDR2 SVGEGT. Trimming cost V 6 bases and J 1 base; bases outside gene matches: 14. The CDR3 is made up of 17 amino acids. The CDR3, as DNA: TGTGCCAGCAGCAGACAGGGCTCCCGAACGGCGAACACTGAAGCTTTCTTT. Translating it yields CASSRQGSRTANTEAFF.

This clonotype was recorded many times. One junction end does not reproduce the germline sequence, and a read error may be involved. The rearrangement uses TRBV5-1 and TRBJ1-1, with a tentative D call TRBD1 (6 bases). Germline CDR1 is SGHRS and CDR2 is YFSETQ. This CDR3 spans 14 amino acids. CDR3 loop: CASSLGQANTEAFF. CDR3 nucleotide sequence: TGTGCCAGCAGCTTGGGACAAGCCAACACTGAAGCTTTCTTT.